A single sample gave rise to the 27 T cell receptor beta chains below, sequenced in a study of human T cells and chemical hapten exposure. TCRdb re-analysed the RACE reads in MiXCR, keeping a single row per CDR3 protein. The sample has over 70,000 distinct CDR3 sequences, around 9.9% seen once; the top ten hold roughly 1%. This sample's time point: patch test 3, about 24 weeks after DPC sensitization. The treatment was: therapeutic diphenylcyclopropenone sensitization with weekly scalp DPC. Material: whole blood, obtained in connection with sensitization to the hapten diphenylcyclopropenone (DPC). The receptors derive from a woman aged 30 to 39 with alopecia areata. Some clones in this sample may be carry-over from other donors' samples.

This clonotype was picked up many times. The chain carries TRBV28 and TRBJ2-7; 11 bases are shared with TRBD2. This CDR3 is built from 17 residues. CDR1 is MDHEN and CDR2 is SYDVKM in the germline V gene. V lost 6 bases and J lost 2; bases outside the gene matches: 12. The CDR3 DNA reads as TGTGCCAGCAGCCCTGAGTACGGGACTAGCGGTACCTACGAGCAGTACTTC. It encodes CASSPEYGTSGTYEQYF. Looking up the rest from reference TRBV28 and TRBJ2-7 gives the full variable domain: DVKVTQSSRYLVKRTGEKVFLECVQDMDHENMFWYRQDPGLGLRLIYFSYDVKMKEKGDIPEGYSVSREKKERFSLILESASTNQTSMYLCASSPEYGTSGTYEQYFGPGTRLTVT.

This clonotype was observed a handful of times. CDR3 region: CASSISGATNQPQHF. CDR3 in DNA: TGTGCCAGCAGTATCTCAGGGGCCACTAATCAGCCCCAGCATTTT. This chain joins TRBV27 and TRBJ1-5; tentative D call: TRBD1 (6 bases). Germline V lookup: CDR1 MNHEY, CDR2 SMNVEV (reference sequence). This CDR3 region has 15 residues. Trimming shortened V by 5 bases and J by 4 bases, and 15 bases separated the two germline ends.

The chain combines TRBV11-2 with TRBJ1-2; no clear D. Germline assignment: CDR1 SGHAT and CDR2 FQNNGV. The V end lost 5 bases, the J end lost 6 bases, and 10 bases lay between the germline ends. The CDR3 extends over 12 amino acids. Written as DNA, the CDR3 is TGTGCCAGCAGCCGGCGGAGGAATGGCTACACCTTC. Translated: CASSRRRNGYTF. The entire variable domain, with the rest obtained from reference TRBV11-2 and TRBJ1-2, is as follows: EAGVAQSPRYKIIEKRQSVAFWCNPISGHATLYWYQQILGQGPKLLIQFQNNGVVDDSQLPKDRFSAERLKGVDSTLKIQPAKLEDSAVYLCASSRRRNGYTFGSGTRLTVV.

This clonotype was detected many times. The chain recombines TRBV29-1 with TRBJ2-5; 10 bases line up with TRBD1. CDR3 length equals 16 residues. V was clipped by 2 bases and J by 0 bases; unmatched bases: 6. Germline CDR1 and CDR2: SQVTM and ANQGSEA. The CDR3 bases are TGCAGCGTTGAATTGGGGACAGGGGAGGACCAAGAGACCCAGTACTTC. It is translated as CSVELGTGEDQETQYF. The whole variable domain, remainder taken from reference TRBV29-1 and TRBJ2-5, is SAVISQKPSRDICQRGTSLTIQCQVDSQVTMMFWYRQQPGQSLTLIATANQGSEATYESGFVIDKFPISRPNLTFSTLTVSNMSPEDSSIYLCSVELGTGEDQETQYFGPGTRLLVL.

This clonotype was found a few times. DNA for the CDR3: TGCAGTGCCCCAGGTGGGGGAATCCACGGCTACACCTTC. Translated: CSAPGGGIHGYTF. The chain combines TRBV20-1 with TRBJ1-2, with a weak D call TRBD1 (5 bases). The germline V gene has CDR1 DFQATT and CDR2 SNEGSKA (reference sequence). The CDR3 consists of 13 residues. Between the trimmed V and J ends, which lost 6 bases and 8 bases, there was a span of 19 bases.

Ten or more counts support this clonotype. The J gene is TRBJ1-5, the V gene TRBV18; D is possibly TRBD1 (6 bases). V lost 3 bases to trimming and J lost 2 bases, with 11 bases between them. The germline gives CDR1 KGHSH, CDR2 LQKENI. This CDR3 is built from 15 residues. CDR3 sequence (DNA): TGTGCCAGCTCACCGGTGGCAGGGGGCAATCAGCCCCAGCATTTT. Translating gives CASSPVAGGNQPQHF.

This clonotype was seen many times. This sequence joins TRBV5-1 and TRBJ1-2, with TRBD1 identical over 10 bases. Germline V gives CDR1 SGHRS, CDR2 YFSETQ. This CDR3 is 14 amino acids long. With 6 bases clipped from V and 10 bases from J, the junction kept 12 bases outside the gene matches. In DNA form, the CDR3 reads TGCGCCAGCATCCTACTTCCTGGACAGGGGGTCTACACCTTC. Translated, it gives CASILLPGQGVYTF. The variable domain in full, with the rest retrieved from reference TRBV5-1 and TRBJ1-2, is KAGVTQTPRYLIKTRGQQVTLSCSPISGHRSVSWYQQTPGQGLQFLFEYFSETQRNKGNFPGRFSGRQFSNSRSEMNVSTLELGDSALYLCASILLPGQGVYTFGSGTRLTVV.

The gene calls are TRBV7-2 and TRBJ2-2; D is ambiguous. CDR3 length: 15 amino acids. V lost 4 bases, J lost 4 bases, and 13 bases lay in between. Looked up from germline, CDR1 is SGHTA and CDR2 is FQGNSA. The CDR3 DNA reads as TGTGCCAGCAGCTCCGGGCCCGTTAGCACCGGGGAGCTGTTTTTT. Translating gives CASSSGPVSTGELFF.

The CDR3 DNA follows: TGTGCCAGCAGTTTTGTACAGGGAAACTCCTACGAGCAGTACTTC. This translates into CASSFVQGNSYEQYF. J is TRBJ2-7 and V is TRBV28; D may be TRBD1 (6 bases). CDR1 is MDHEN and CDR2 is SYDVKM in the germline V gene. V was clipped by 3 bases and J by 0 bases, with 12 bases between them. The CDR3 length is 15 residues.

This rearrangement joins TRBV5-1 to TRBJ2-3; 7 positions agree with TRBD1. The CDR3 has 15 amino acids. V shed 2 bases, J shed 0 bases, and the junction held 3 bases outside the gene matches. Germline assignment: CDR1 SGHRS and CDR2 YFSETQ. The CDR3 sequence is CASSFVGQSTDTQYF. CDR3 bases: TGCGCCAGCAGCTTTGTGGGACAGAGCACAGATACGCAGTATTTT.

This clonotype was found once. The chain couples TRBV12-3 or TRBV12-4 to TRBJ2-2; D not resolved. The CDR3 has 13 residues. Trimming took off 7 bases at V and 4 bases at J, with 10 bases between the two ends. Written as DNA, the CDR3 is TGTGCCAGCATTAACAGTGTCACCGGGGAGCTGTTTTTT. This sequence encodes CASINSVTGELFF.

The V gene is TRBV7-6, the J gene TRBJ2-5; TRBD2 aligns across 12 bases. This CDR3 comprises 15 residues. Germline lookup yields CDR1 SGHVS and CDR2 FNYEAQ. Trimming removed 5 bases from V and 5 bases from J; junction bases left unmatched: 6. As DNA, the CDR3 is TGTGCCAGCAGCGAACTAGCGGGAGGCTGGGAGACCCAGTACTTC. Protein product: CASSELAGGWETQYF.

In its sample, this clonotype was seen a few times. The chain links TRBV29-1 to TRBJ2-1, with TRBD2 as a possible D gene (6 bases). The CDR3 loop spans 13 amino acids. Germline assignment: CDR1 SQVTM and CDR2 ANQGSEA. V lost 6 bases and J 4 bases, leaving 13 bases between the germline ends. The CDR3 sequence is CSVRGASYNEQFF. In nucleotides, the CDR3 is TGCAGCGTGCGGGGAGCCTCGTACAATGAGCAGTTCTTC.

This clonotype has only a few counts. This chain connects TRBV24-1 to TRBJ2-1; 10 bases map to TRBD2. The trim removed 6 bases at V and 1 base at J, leaving 8 bases unmatched. CDR3 length: 17 amino acids. The V gene's germline CDR1 is KGHDR and CDR2 SFDVKD. The CDR3 is CATSYGGLAASYNEQFF. CDR3 sequence (DNA): TGTGCCACCAGTTATGGCGGACTAGCGGCTTCCTACAATGAGCAGTTCTTC.

The V call is TRBV4-3, the J call TRBJ2-1, with 8 bases aligning to TRBD2. V was clipped by 0 bases and J by 1 base; unmatched bases: 11. CDR1 is LGHNA and CDR2 is YSLEER in the germline V gene. The CDR3 runs 19 residues. CDR3 nucleotides: TGCGCCAGCAGCCAAGATTGGGGACTAGGTTCCCTTTCCTACAATGAGCAGTTCTTC. Protein product: CASSQDWGLGSLSYNEQFF.

In its sample, this clonotype was seen many times. The rearrangement uses TRBV19 and TRBJ2-3; D perhaps matches TRBD1 (5 bases). The CDR3 contains 16 residues. The V end was cut by 5 bases, the J end by 0 bases, with 15 bases between. Germline CDR1 is LNHDA and CDR2 is SQIVND (reference sequence). The CDR3 sequence is CASSLTDRSSTDTQYF. The CDR3 DNA sequence: TGTGCCAGTAGTCTAACTGACAGATCGAGCACAGATACGCAGTATTTT.

This clonotype was counted many times. The rearrangement joins TRBV20-1 to TRBJ2-7; tentative D call: TRBD1 (7 bases). CDR1 and CDR2 from the germline V gene are DFQATT and SNEGSKA (reference sequence). The CDR3 has 14 residues. The V end was cut by 5 bases, the J end by 4 bases, with 18 bases between. Written as DNA, the CDR3 is TGCAGTGCTCGGAGGGACAGCCTAGGATACGAGCAGTACGTC. It codes for CSARRDSLGYEQYV.

This clonotype was counted a few times. The chain joins TRBV6-2 or TRBV6-3 to TRBJ2-7; TRBD1 might be the D (6 bases). This CDR3 contains 16 residues. CDR1 and CDR2 from the germline V gene are MNHEY and SVGEGT. V was cut by 4 bases and J by 0 bases, with 16 bases left in between. The CDR3 reads CASSSTRDKSSYEQYF. CDR3 nucleotides: TGTGCCAGCAGTTCCACTAGGGACAAGAGCTCCTACGAGCAGTACTTC.

This chain uses TRBV10-2 with TRBJ2-7, with D perhaps TRBD1 (5 bases). Looked up from germline, CDR1 is WSHSY and CDR2 is SAAADI. This CDR3 has 14 amino acids. Trimming removed 7 bases from V and 3 bases from J, with 16 bases in between. The CDR3 region has the DNA TGCGCCAGCATTCCAGGGTCTCCTTTCTACGAGCAGTACGTC. As protein: CASIPGSPFYEQYV.

This clonotype came up many times. V is TRBV28 and J is TRBJ1-1; D unclear. CDR3 length: 13 amino acids. Deletions cut 4 bases from V and 7 bases from J, with 13 bases between. Germline lookup yields CDR1 MDHEN and CDR2 SYDVKM. CDR3 in amino acids: CASSSGELGEAFF. The CDR3 DNA reads TGTGCCAGCAGTTCGGGTGAACTGGGTGAAGCTTTCTTT.

For this clonotype: A much larger clone sits a single nucleotide away, making a read error possible. J is TRBJ2-1 and V is TRBV20-1; perhaps TRBD1 as D (5 bases). CDR1 and CDR2 from the germline V gene are DFQATT and SNEGSKA (reference sequence). The V and J ends lost 4 bases and 6 bases respectively, with 13 bases between them. There are 13 residues in the CDR3. The DNA of the CDR3 is TGCAGTGCTATTCTAGTGGGGCCCAATGAGCAGTTCTTC. Translating gives CSAILVGPNEQFF.

The chain couples TRBV28 to TRBJ2-3; tentative D call: TRBD2 (7 bases). Trimming pared 8 bases from V and 0 bases from J, leaving 18 bases between. CDR3 length: 16 residues. Germline assignment: CDR1 MDHEN and CDR2 SYDVKM. The CDR3 spells CASGGGDTPSTDTQYF. CDR3 nucleotide sequence: TGTGCCAGCGGGGGAGGGGACACCCCTAGCACAGATACGCAGTATTTT.

This chain connects TRBV6-5 to TRBJ1-1; TRBD1 matches at 7 bases. In germline, CDR1 is MNHEY, CDR2 SVGAGI. This CDR3 has 14 amino acids. J gave up 6 bases and V 10 bases, and 14 bases lay outside the gene matches. The CDR3 DNA reads TGTGCCACCCACCCACCGACAGGGCTCGCTGAAGCTTTCTTT. Its translation: CATHPPTGLAEAFF.

This chain joins TRBV20-1 and TRBJ1-1; possibly TRBD1 for D (5 bases). This CDR3 spans 12 amino acids. The germline CDR1 and CDR2 sequences are DFQATT and SNEGSKA (reference sequence). The V and J ends lost 4 bases and 0 bases respectively, with 6 bases between them. This chain's CDR3 is CSATGVNTEAFF. CDR3 DNA sequence: TGCAGTGCTACGGGGGTGAACACTGAAGCTTTCTTT.

This clonotype occurred many times. The CDR3, as DNA: TGCAGCCAAAGCCAGGGGGATACGCAGTATTTT. This gives the protein CSQSQGDTQYF. V usage is TRBV29-1 and J usage is TRBJ2-3; D is perhaps TRBD1 (6 bases). Germline V CDR1 and CDR2: SQVTM, ANQGSEA. This CDR3 is built from 11 residues. Trimming removed 8 bases at V and 6 bases at J, with 12 bases between.

This clonotype was counted only a few times. The genes are TRBV19 and TRBJ1-5, with D possibly TRBD1 on 5 matching bases. CDR3 length equals 14 residues. V was cut by 4 bases and J by 4 bases, with 11 bases left in between. The germline V gene encodes CDR1 LNHDA and CDR2 SQIVND (reference sequence). CDR3: CASSTRGVNQPQHF. The CDR3 nucleotides are TGTGCCAGTAGTACCCGGGGGGTGAATCAGCCCCAGCATTTT.

Worth noting for this clonotype: A much larger clone differs from this one at a single base, so this may be a read error. CDR3 DNA: TGTGCCAGCGGAAACTCCTACGAGCAGTACTTC. It is translated as CASGNSYEQYF. The chain recombines TRBV25-1 with TRBJ2-7; no reliable D call. V lost 8 bases to trimming and J lost 0 bases, with 5 bases between them. Germline-derived CDR1 and CDR2 are MGHDK and SYGVNS. The CDR3 is made up of 11 amino acids.